The 12 T cell receptor beta chains listed next were all sequenced from one sample in a study of cytomegalovirus exposure and HLA in healthy donors. Only in-frame clones appear in the TCRdb table, and some are missing; sequencing was by immunoSEQ multiplex PCR. The table includes about 49,000 clones, 92% detected once. Sequencing was done on a sample of PBMCs. Receptor source: a man between 18 and 29 years old in good health and CMV-seronegative.

This clone is a singleton in its sample. This sequence joins TRBV18 and TRBJ2-2; TRBD1 matches at 7 bases. The CDR3 loop spans 17 amino acids. The V and J ends lost 1 base and 4 bases, in that order; junction bases with no gene match: 9. The germline CDR1 and CDR2 sequences are KGHSH and LQKENI. CDR3 sequence (DNA): TGTGCCAGCTCACCACTGTTCGGACAGGAGCGCACCGGGGAGCTGTTTTTT. Encoded protein: CASSPLFGQERTGELFF.

The V gene is TRBV2, the J gene TRBJ2-3; D unresolved. There are 11 residues in the CDR3. The germline V gene has CDR1 SNHLY and CDR2 FYNNEI. V lost 5 bases and J lost 4, with 4 bases in between. DNA for the CDR3: TGTGCCAGCAGTCAGGCAGATACGCAGTATTTT. Translating it yields CASSQADTQYF.

The CDR3 here is CASSPGGVFGVGDEQYF. The CDR3 bases are TGCGCCAGCAGTCCGGGGGGGGTATTCGGGGTCGGGGACGAGCAGTACTTC. The V gene is TRBV4-1, the J gene TRBJ2-7; 8 bases fit TRBD2. Germline CDR1 reads MGHRA; CDR2 reads YSYEKL. The CDR3 runs 17 residues. The ends lost 6 bases at V and 5 bases at J; junction bases unmatched: 18.

In its sample, this clone was seen a few times. The CDR3 DNA sequence: TGTGCCAGCCACGGGGGGGGACTAGCGGGAGGGGAGACCCAGTACTTC. Residues: CASHGGGLAGGETQYF. The V and J genes are TRBV28 and TRBJ2-5; 16 bases match TRBD2. The germline gives CDR1 MDHEN, CDR2 SYDVKM. CDR3 length: 16 amino acids. Unmatched junction bases numbered 8, after V lost 8 bases and J lost 5 bases.

This clone was seen just once. The gene calls are TRBV28 and TRBJ2-7; weak D call: TRBD1 (5 bases). Germline lookup yields CDR1 MDHEN and CDR2 SYDVKM. V lost 4 bases and J lost 4, with 17 bases in between. The CDR3 is made up of 15 amino acids. CDR3 in amino acids: CASSSLAGPKYEQYF. Written as DNA, the CDR3 is TGTGCCAGCAGTTCCCTTGCAGGGCCTAAATACGAGCAGTACTTC.

This clone was seen a single time. The chain joins TRBV6-1 to TRBJ2-4; a weak D match, TRBD2 (5 bases). Germline-derived CDR1 and CDR2 are MNHNS and SASEGT. This CDR3 comprises 15 residues. Trimming pared 6 bases from V and 0 bases from J, leaving 12 bases between. The DNA for the CDR3 is TGTGCCAGCAGCCACGAGGGATTAGCCAAAAACATTCAGTACTTC. This sequence encodes CASSHEGLAKNIQYF.

The genes are TRBV9 and TRBJ2-1, with 8 bases aligning to TRBD1. This CDR3 has 16 amino acids. The J segment lost 10 bases and the V segment lost 4 bases, leaving 16 bases of the junction unmatched. Germline CDR1 and CDR2: SGDLS and YYNGEE. The CDR3: CASSPQQGGAPTEQFF. DNA for the CDR3: TGTGCCAGCAGCCCTCAACAGGGGGGAGCACCAACAGAGCAGTTCTTC.

This clone was counted once. The chain joins TRBV9 to TRBJ2-3, with 7 nucleotides matching TRBD2. Germline V gives CDR1 SGDLS, CDR2 YYNGEE. The CDR3 has 16 residues. V lost 0 bases and J lost 3; bases outside the gene matches: 7. CDR3 sequence: CASSVGFGGRTDTQYF. DNA of the CDR3: TGTGCCAGCAGCGTAGGGTTCGGGGGGAGGACAGATACGCAGTATTTT.

The rearrangement links TRBV4-1 to TRBJ1-1, with TRBD1 matching 8 bases. CDR3 length: 15 residues. The germline V gene encodes CDR1 MGHRA and CDR2 YSYEKL. J lost 0 bases, V lost 2 bases, and 2 bases had no gene match. The CDR3 DNA sequence: TGCGCCAGCAGCCAATCGACAGGGGTGAACACTGAAGCTTTCTTT. It specifies CASSQSTGVNTEAFF.

This chain joins TRBV11-1 and TRBJ1-1; 11 bases are shared with TRBD1. The CDR3 sequence is 13 residues long. V lost 6 bases to trimming and J lost 6 bases; unmatched junction nucleotides: 3. Per the germline V gene, CDR1 is SGHAT and CDR2 is FQDESV (reference sequence). This chain's CDR3 is CASRRTGGSEAFF. CDR3 DNA sequence: TGTGCCAGCAGAAGGACAGGGGGCTCTGAAGCTTTCTTT. The whole variable domain, filled in from reference TRBV11-1 and TRBJ1-1, reads EAEVAQSPRYKITEKSQAVAFWCDPISGHATLYWYRQILGQGPELLVQFQDESVVDDSQLPKDRFSAERLKGVDSTLKIQPAELGDSAMYLCASRRTGGSEAFFGQGTRLTVV.

The chain couples TRBV2 to TRBJ2-7; tentatively, D is TRBD2 (6 bases). Between the trimmed V and J ends, which lost 3 bases and 0 bases, there was a span of 12 bases. The germline V gene encodes CDR1 SNHLY and CDR2 FYNNEI. The CDR3 runs 15 residues. The CDR3, as DNA: TGTGCCAGCAGTGAGAATAGCGGAAGCTCCTACGAGCAGTACTTC. Translation gives CASSENSGSSYEQYF.

The J gene is TRBJ2-7, the V gene TRBV6-5; D is possibly TRBD2 (6 bases). The CDR3 extends over 15 amino acids. Germline V gene lookup returns CDR1 MNHEY and CDR2 SVGAGI. The V and J ends lost 4 bases and 3 bases respectively, with 16 bases between them. The CDR3 nucleotides are TGTGCCAGCAGTTCGCCGGCGGGGAGGCTCTACGAGCAGTACTTC. It translates to CASSSPAGRLYEQYF.